The 25 T cell receptor beta chains listed next were all sequenced from one sample in a study of T cell responses to AZD1222 COVID-19 vaccine. Only in-frame clones appear in the TCRdb table, and some are missing; sequencing was by immunoSEQ multiplex PCR. The sample yields around 71,000 clones, 80% seen once. This specimen consisted of peripheral blood, obtained 28 days after the second AZD1222 dose. These receptors were taken from an adult who received the AZD1222 COVID-19 vaccine.

J is TRBJ2-7 and V is TRBV7-9; D is unresolved. Trimming left V 3 bases short and J 5 bases short, with 5 bases between. Looked up from germline, CDR1 is SEHNR and CDR2 is FQNEAQ (reference sequence). The CDR3 covers 11 residues. CDR3 DNA sequence: TGTGCCAGCAGCTTTTGGGACGAGCAGTACTTC. Translation: CASSFWDEQYF.

This chain joins TRBV19 and TRBJ2-2; D might be TRBD1 (6 bases). CDR3 length equals 14 residues. Trimming left V 9 bases short and J 6 bases short, with 17 bases between. Germline loops: CDR1 LNHDA, CDR2 SQIVND (reference sequence). The CDR3 DNA follows: TGTGCCAGCGATGACTTTGAGGGGGCCGGGGAGCTGTTTTTT. Amino acids: CASDDFEGAGELFF.

The CDR3 DNA reads TGTGCCAGCAGCCAACATCGGACAGATGAAGCTTTCTTT. It is translated as CASSQHRTDEAFF. V usage is TRBV3-1 (or the pseudogene TRBV3-2) and J usage is TRBJ1-1; weak D call: TRBD1 (6 bases). The CDR3 sequence is 13 residues long. The V gene lost 2 bases and the J gene lost 7 bases, with 11 bases spanning the gap. Germline CDR1 reads LGHDT; CDR2 reads YNNKEL (reference sequence).

The rearrangement links TRBV5-8 to TRBJ2-7; the D is unclear. This CDR3 has 10 residues. The V gene's germline CDR1 is SGHTS and CDR2 YDEGEE. Trimming pared 5 bases from V and 4 bases from J, leaving 4 bases between. CDR3 bases: TGTGCCAGCAGGGGATACGAGCAGTACTTC. This encodes CASRGYEQYF.

In DNA, the CDR3 is TGTGCCAGCTCATTGGGACAGGGGTCTTCCTACGAGCAGTACTTC. Translating gives CASSLGQGSSYEQYF. The rearrangement uses TRBV18 and TRBJ2-7; 10 nucleotides align to TRBD1. V lost 5 bases to trimming and J lost 1 base; unmatched junction nucleotides: 5. Germline CDR1 reads KGHSH; CDR2 reads LQKENI. This CDR3 is built from 15 residues. Full variable domain (missing parts from reference TRBV18 and TRBJ2-7): NAGVMQNPRHLVRRRGQEARLRCSPMKGHSHVYWYRQLPEEGLKFMVYLQKENIIDESGMPKERFSAEFPKEGPSILRIQQVVRGDSAAYFCASSLGQGSSYEQYFGPGTRLTVT.

J is TRBJ2-2 and V is TRBV2; D is possibly TRBD2 (5 bases). The CDR3 has 15 residues. The germline V gene encodes CDR1 SNHLY and CDR2 FYNNEI. V lost 5 bases and J 6 bases, leaving 16 bases between the germline ends. Here the CDR3 DNA reads TGTGCCAGCAGTCTTCTAGCCGGCTCGCCCGGGGAGCTGTTTTTT. Translation gives CASSLLAGSPGELFF.

This chain links TRBV3-1 (or the pseudogene TRBV3-2) with TRBJ1-2; D may be TRBD1 (5 bases). CDR1 and CDR2 from the germline V gene are LGHDT and YNNKEL (reference sequence). The length of the CDR3 is 15 residues. V lost 1 base and J 2 bases, leaving 11 bases between the germline ends. The CDR3 DNA is TGTGCCAGCAGCCAAGGCTCAGGGTCCAACTATGGCTACACCTTC. This gives the protein CASSQGSGSNYGYTF.

This chain joins TRBV5-1 and TRBJ2-5; no clear D. The CDR3 extends over 15 amino acids. Deletions cut 5 bases from V and 1 base from J, with 15 bases between. Germline CDR1 is SGHRS and CDR2 is YFSETQ. The DNA for the CDR3 is TGCGCCAGCAGTTCCACCCACGGCCTCCAAGAGACCCAGTACTTC. It is translated as CASSSTHGLQETQYF.

The table lists this clone with a few counts. V is TRBV4-1 and J is TRBJ1-5; no definite D call. CDR3 length: 15 residues. The V and J ends lost 2 bases and 9 bases respectively, with 17 bases between them. Germline CDR1 and CDR2: MGHRA and YSYEKL. CDR3 in amino acids: CASSQYPDEGLPQHF. DNA of the CDR3: TGCGCCAGCAGCCAATACCCCGACGAAGGGCTGCCCCAGCATTTT.

This clone is classed as medium-sized. The gene calls are TRBV3-1 (or the pseudogene TRBV3-2) and TRBJ1-2; D is ambiguous. This CDR3 is 13 amino acids long. V shed 4 bases and J shed 7 bases, with 13 bases lying between them. CDR1 is LGHDT, CDR2 YNNKEL, per germline (reference sequence). CDR3 DNA: TGTGCCAGCAGCCCTGATCTTTGGACTGGCTACACCTTC. As protein: CASSPDLWTGYTF.

The chain couples TRBV7-2 to TRBJ2-7; possibly TRBD2 for D (5 bases). Germline V gene data show CDR1 as SGHTA and CDR2 as FQGNSA. V lost 2 bases to trimming and J lost 0 bases, with 14 bases between them. CDR3 size: 16 residues. Here the CDR3 DNA reads TGTGCCAGCAGCTTATCCTGGGCCGCGGGCTCCTACGAGCAGTACTTC. Protein product: CASSLSWAAGSYEQYF.

This chain links TRBV10-3 with TRBJ2-5; 8 nucleotides align to TRBD2. The V segment lost 10 bases and the J segment 0 bases; nucleotides outside the gene matches: 10. Germline V gene data show CDR1 as ENHRY and CDR2 as SYGVKD. There are 15 residues in the CDR3. CDR3 DNA: TGTGCCACCAAGGCGGGGGGCCAGTACCAAGAGACCCAGTACTTC. Translating it yields CATKAGGQYQETQYF.

In its sample, this clone was seen a few times. The chain recombines TRBV18 with TRBJ1-3, with no clear D. The CDR3 has 15 amino acids. Germline V lookup: CDR1 KGHSH, CDR2 LQKENI. V was cut by 2 bases and J by 0 bases, with 8 bases left in between. CDR3 sequence: CASSPSPDSGNTIYF. Here the CDR3 DNA reads TGTGCCAGCTCACCAAGTCCAGACTCTGGAAACACCATATATTTT. The full variable domain, with the rest looked up from reference TRBV18 and TRBJ1-3, is NAGVMQNPRHLVRRRGQEARLRCSPMKGHSHVYWYRQLPEEGLKFMVYLQKENIIDESGMPKERFSAEFPKEGPSILRIQQVVRGDSAAYFCASSPSPDSGNTIYFGEGSWLTVV.

This CDR3 is CASSYAGGQETQYF. CDR3 nucleotide sequence: TGTGCCAGCAGTTACGCGGGGGGCCAAGAGACCCAGTACTTC. The V call is TRBV6-5, the J call TRBJ2-5, with 8 positions matching TRBD2. V lost 2 bases to trimming and J lost 1 base; unmatched junction nucleotides: 0. The CDR3 is 14 amino acids. The germline V gene encodes CDR1 MNHEY and CDR2 SVGAGI.

The V and J genes are TRBV5-1 and TRBJ1-5; TRBD1 matches at 7 bases. The V segment lost 3 bases and the J segment 5 bases; nucleotides outside the gene matches: 5. The CDR3 extends over 14 amino acids. Germline loops: CDR1 SGHRS, CDR2 YFSETQ. The CDR3 DNA is TGCGCCAGCAGCTGGTCCGGGACAGATCAGCCCCAGCATTTT. It yields the protein CASSWSGTDQPQHF.

The chain combines TRBV4-3 with TRBJ1-5; possible D gene TRBD1, 5 bases. Trimming shortened V by 1 base and J by 6 bases, and 7 bases separated the two germline ends. The germline CDR1 and CDR2 sequences are LGHNA and YSLEER. CDR3 length equals 13 residues. The CDR3 loop reads CASSQVRGQPQHF. CDR3 sequence (DNA): TGCGCCAGCAGCCAAGTAAGGGGTCAGCCCCAGCATTTT.

The chain employs TRBV2 and TRBJ2-3; 16 nucleotides match TRBD2. Germline-derived CDR1 and CDR2 are SNHLY and FYNNEI. Trimming took 6 bases from V and 4 from J; bases not matched to a gene: 13. The CDR3 loop spans 19 amino acids. The CDR3 DNA reads as TGTGCCAGCAGGGGACTAGCGGGGGGGCCTTTTTGGTTTGCAGATACGCAGTATTTT. Translated, it gives CASRGLAGGPFWFADTQYF. The variable domain in full, with the rest retrieved from reference TRBV2 and TRBJ2-3, is EPEVTQTPSHQVTQMGQEVILRCVPISNHLYFYWYRQILGQKVEFLVSFYNNEISEKSEIFDDQFSVERPDGSNFTLKIRSTKLEDSAMYFCASRGLAGGPFWFADTQYFGPGTRLTVL.

This clone turned up a few times. The chain has TRBV5-6 and TRBJ1-2; D is possibly TRBD1 (6 bases). Germline lookup yields CDR1 SGHDT and CDR2 YYEEEE. The CDR3 loop spans 14 amino acids. Trimming left V 4 bases short and J 4 bases short, with 14 bases between. The CDR3 DNA follows: TGTGCCAGCAGCCAAATAACAGGGCTCTATGGCTACACCTTC. Protein: CASSQITGLYGYTF.

The chain links TRBV19 to TRBJ2-5; TRBD2 agrees at 10 bases. Germline-derived CDR1 and CDR2 are LNHDA and SQIVND (reference sequence). The J segment lost 5 bases and the V segment lost 9 bases, leaving 15 bases of the junction unmatched. CDR3 length equals 16 residues. The CDR3, as DNA: TGTGCCAGCAATAGCGGGGGGTCTCGCCGGTTTGAGACCCAGTACTTC. It specifies CASNSGGSRRFETQYF.

The chain recombines TRBV11-2 with TRBJ2-3; D is unclear. Germline CDR1 is SGHAT and CDR2 is FQNNGV. Trimming removed 2 bases at V and 5 bases at J, with 11 bases between. The CDR3 loop spans 14 amino acids. DNA of the CDR3: TGTGCCAGCAGCTTAAGTATACTGGGAGATACGCAGTATTTT. Translation: CASSLSILGDTQYF.

This clone was picked up a small number of times. This sequence joins TRBV2 and TRBJ1-1; perhaps TRBD1 as D (6 bases). Between the trimmed V and J ends, which lost 4 bases and 0 bases, there was a span of 6 bases. The CDR3 totals 13 residues. In germline, CDR1 is SNHLY, CDR2 FYNNEI. The CDR3 nucleotides are TGTGCCAGCAGTGGACAGGTGAACACTGAAGCTTTCTTT. Its protein product is CASSGQVNTEAFF.

This chain connects TRBV5-1 to TRBJ2-4; perhaps TRBD2 as D (6 bases). The germline V gene has CDR1 SGHRS and CDR2 YFSETQ. V gave up 2 bases and J gave up 3 bases, with 12 bases separating them. The CDR3 is 15 amino acids. CDR3 nucleotides: TGCGCCAGCAGCTTCGCGGGGCCGGGCAAAAACATTCAGTACTTC. Encoded protein: CASSFAGPGKNIQYF. The complete variable domain, with remaining parts taken from reference TRBV5-1 and TRBJ2-4, reads KAGVTQTPRYLIKTRGQQVTLSCSPISGHRSVSWYQQTPGQGLQFLFEYFSETQRNKGNFPGRFSGRQFSNSRSEMNVSTLELGDSALYLCASSFAGPGKNIQYFGAGTRLSVL.

The chain's CDR3 is CASGQGITEAFF. The CDR3 DNA reads as TGTGCCAGCGGACAGGGGATCACTGAAGCTTTCTTT. This sequence joins TRBV6-5 and TRBJ1-1, with 9 nucleotides matching TRBD1. In germline, CDR1 is MNHEY, CDR2 SVGAGI. There are 12 residues in the CDR3. The V and J ends lost 8 bases and 4 bases, in that order; junction bases with no gene match: 2.

The chain recombines TRBV27 with TRBJ1-1; the D is unclear. The CDR3 is made up of 16 amino acids. Deletions cut 3 bases from V and 2 bases from J, with 16 bases between. Germline CDR1 is MNHEY and CDR2 is SMNVEV (reference sequence). CDR3 nucleotide sequence: TGTGCCAGCAGTTTTAGACTCACTCGACCCAACACTGAAGCTTTCTTT. Its protein is CASSFRLTRPNTEAFF.

The chain recombines TRBV7-3 with TRBJ2-5; 12 bases are shared with TRBD2. Germline V gives CDR1 SGHTA, CDR2 FQGTGA. V lost 5 bases and J lost 4; bases outside the gene matches: 8. The CDR3 is 16 residues long. As DNA, the CDR3 is TGTGCCAGCAGCCCCCTAGCGGGGGGGCATGGAGAGACCCAGTACTTC. This gives the protein CASSPLAGGHGETQYF.